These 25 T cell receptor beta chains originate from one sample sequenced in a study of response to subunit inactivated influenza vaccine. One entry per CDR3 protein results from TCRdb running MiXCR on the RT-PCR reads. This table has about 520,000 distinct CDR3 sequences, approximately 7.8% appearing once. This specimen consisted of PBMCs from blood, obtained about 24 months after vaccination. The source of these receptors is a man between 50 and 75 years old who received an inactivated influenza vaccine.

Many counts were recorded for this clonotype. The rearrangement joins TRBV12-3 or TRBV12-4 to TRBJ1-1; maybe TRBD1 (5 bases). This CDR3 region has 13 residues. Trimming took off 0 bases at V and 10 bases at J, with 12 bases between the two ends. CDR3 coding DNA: TGTGCCAGCAGTTTAGCGGCGGGACTCGGAGCTTTCTTT. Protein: CASSLAAGLGAFF.

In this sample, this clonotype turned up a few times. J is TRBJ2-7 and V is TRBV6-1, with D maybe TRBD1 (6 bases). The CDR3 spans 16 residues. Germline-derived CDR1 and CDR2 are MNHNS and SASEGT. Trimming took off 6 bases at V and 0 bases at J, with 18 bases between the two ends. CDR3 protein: CASRKDRLQFSYEQYF. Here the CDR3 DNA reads TGTGCCAGCAGAAAGGACAGACTCCAATTCTCCTACGAGCAGTACTTC.

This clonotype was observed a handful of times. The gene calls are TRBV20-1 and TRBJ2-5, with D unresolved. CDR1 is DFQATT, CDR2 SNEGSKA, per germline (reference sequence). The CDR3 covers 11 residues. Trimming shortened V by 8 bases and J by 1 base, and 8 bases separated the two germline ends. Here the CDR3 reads CSLSGQETQYF. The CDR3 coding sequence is TGCAGTTTATCGGGCCAAGAGACCCAGTACTTC.

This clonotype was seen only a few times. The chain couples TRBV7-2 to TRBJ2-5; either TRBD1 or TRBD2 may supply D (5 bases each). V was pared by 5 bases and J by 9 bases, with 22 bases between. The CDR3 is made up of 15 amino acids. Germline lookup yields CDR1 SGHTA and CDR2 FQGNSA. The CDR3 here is CASSPRDRGFYAQYF. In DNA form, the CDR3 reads TGTGCCAGCAGCCCCCGGGACCGCGGTTTTTATGCCCAGTACTTC. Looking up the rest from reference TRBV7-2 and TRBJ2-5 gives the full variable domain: GAGVSQSPSNKVTEKGKDVELRCDPISGHTALYWYRQSLGQGLEFLIYFQGNSAPDKSGLPSDRFSAERTGGSVSTLTIQRTQQEDSAVYLCASSPRDRGFYAQYFGPGTRLLVL.

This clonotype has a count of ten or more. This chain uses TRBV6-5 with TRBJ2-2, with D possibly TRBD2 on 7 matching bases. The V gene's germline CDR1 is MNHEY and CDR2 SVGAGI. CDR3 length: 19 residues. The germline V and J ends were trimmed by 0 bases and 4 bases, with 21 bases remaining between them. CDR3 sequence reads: CASSYSGAGSGVLTGELFF. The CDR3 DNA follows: TGTGCCAGCAGTTACTCGGGGGCGGGAAGCGGGGTGCTCACCGGGGAGCTGTTTTTT.

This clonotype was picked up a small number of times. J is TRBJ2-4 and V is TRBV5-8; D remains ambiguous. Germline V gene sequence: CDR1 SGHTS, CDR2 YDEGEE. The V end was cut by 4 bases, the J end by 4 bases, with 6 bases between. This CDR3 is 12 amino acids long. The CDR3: CASSPLKNIQYF. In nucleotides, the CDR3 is TGTGCCAGCAGCCCTCTTAAAAACATTCAGTACTTC.

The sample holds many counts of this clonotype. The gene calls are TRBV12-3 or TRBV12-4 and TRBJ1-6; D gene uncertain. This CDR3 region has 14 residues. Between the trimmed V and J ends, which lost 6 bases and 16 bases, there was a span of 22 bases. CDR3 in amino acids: CASSALLGRPLLHF. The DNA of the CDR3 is TGTGCCAGCAGCGCCCTCCTCGGCCGTCCTCTACTCCACTTT.

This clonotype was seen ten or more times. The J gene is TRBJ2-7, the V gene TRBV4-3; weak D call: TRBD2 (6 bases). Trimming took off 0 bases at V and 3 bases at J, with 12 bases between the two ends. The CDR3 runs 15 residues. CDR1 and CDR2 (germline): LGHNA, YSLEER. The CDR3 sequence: CASSQDIRGYYEQYF. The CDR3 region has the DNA TGCGCCAGCAGCCAAGATATCCGGGGGTACTACGAGCAGTACTTC.

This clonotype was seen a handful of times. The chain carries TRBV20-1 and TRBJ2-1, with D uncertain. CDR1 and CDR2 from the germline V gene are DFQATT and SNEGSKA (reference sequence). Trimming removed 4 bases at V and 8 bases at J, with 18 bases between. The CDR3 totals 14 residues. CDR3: CSAIGGQLGHEQFF. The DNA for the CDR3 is TGCAGTGCTATCGGTGGCCAACTTGGCCATGAGCAGTTCTTC.

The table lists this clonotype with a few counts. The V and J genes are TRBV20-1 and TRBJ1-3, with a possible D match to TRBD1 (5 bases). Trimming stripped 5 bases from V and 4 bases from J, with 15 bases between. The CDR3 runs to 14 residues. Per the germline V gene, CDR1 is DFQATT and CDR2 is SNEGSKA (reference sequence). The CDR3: CSAGRGVPGNTIYF. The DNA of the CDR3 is TGCAGTGCTGGGAGAGGGGTCCCCGGAAACACCATATATTTT.

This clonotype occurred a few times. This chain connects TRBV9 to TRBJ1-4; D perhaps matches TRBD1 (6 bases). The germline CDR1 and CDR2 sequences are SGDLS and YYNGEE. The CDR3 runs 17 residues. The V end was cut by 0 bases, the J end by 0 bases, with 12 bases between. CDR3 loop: CASSVETGAATNEKLFF. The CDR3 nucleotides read TGTGCCAGCAGCGTAGAGACAGGAGCCGCAACTAATGAAAAACTGTTTTTT. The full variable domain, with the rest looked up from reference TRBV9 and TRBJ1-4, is DSGVTQTPKHLITATGQRVTLRCSPRSGDLSVYWYQQSLDQGLQFLIQYYNGEERAKGNILERFSAQQFPDLHSELNLSSLELGDSALYFCASSVETGAATNEKLFFGSGTQLSVL.

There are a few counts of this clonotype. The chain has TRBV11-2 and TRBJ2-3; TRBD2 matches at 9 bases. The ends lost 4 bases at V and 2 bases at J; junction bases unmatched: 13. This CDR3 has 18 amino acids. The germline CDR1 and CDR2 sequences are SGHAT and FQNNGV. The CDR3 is CASSSPRGGLISTDTQYF. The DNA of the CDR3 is TGTGCCAGCAGCTCCCCGCGGGGGGGCCTGATTTCCACAGATACGCAGTATTTT.

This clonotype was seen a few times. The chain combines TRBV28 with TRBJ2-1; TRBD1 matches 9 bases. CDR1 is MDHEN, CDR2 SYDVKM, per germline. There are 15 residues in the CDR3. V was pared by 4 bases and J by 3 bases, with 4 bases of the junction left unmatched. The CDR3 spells CASSSPGQGYNEQFF. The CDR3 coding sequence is TGTGCCAGCAGTTCCCCGGGACAGGGCTACAATGAGCAGTTCTTC.

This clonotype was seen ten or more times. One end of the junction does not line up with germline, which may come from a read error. Here the CDR3 reads CASSPFSSTDTQYF. The CDR3 nucleotides are TGTGCCAGCAGCCCCTTCTCTAGCACAGATACGCAGTATTTT. The rearrangement links TRBV5-1 to TRBJ2-3; D call uncertain. The CDR3 loop spans 14 amino acids. Looked up from germline, CDR1 is SGHRS and CDR2 is YFSETQ.

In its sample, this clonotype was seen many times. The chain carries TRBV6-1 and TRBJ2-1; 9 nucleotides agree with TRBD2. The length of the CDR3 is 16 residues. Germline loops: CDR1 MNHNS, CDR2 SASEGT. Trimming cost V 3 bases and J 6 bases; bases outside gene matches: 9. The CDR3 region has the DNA TGTGCCAGCAGTGACCGAGGACTAGCGAAATTCAATGAGCAGTTCTTC. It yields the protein CASSDRGLAKFNEQFF.

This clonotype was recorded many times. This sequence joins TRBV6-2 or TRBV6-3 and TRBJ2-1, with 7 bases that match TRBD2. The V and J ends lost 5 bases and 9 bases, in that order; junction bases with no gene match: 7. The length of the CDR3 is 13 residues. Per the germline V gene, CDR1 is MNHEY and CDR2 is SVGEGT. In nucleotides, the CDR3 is TGTGCCAGCAGTCCCGGACTAGTGGGTGAGCAGTTCTTC. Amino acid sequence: CASSPGLVGEQFF.

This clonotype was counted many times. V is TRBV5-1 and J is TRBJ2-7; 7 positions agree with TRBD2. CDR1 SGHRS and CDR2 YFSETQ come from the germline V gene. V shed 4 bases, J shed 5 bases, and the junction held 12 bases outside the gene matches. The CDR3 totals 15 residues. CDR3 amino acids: CASSLTQGGFHEQYF. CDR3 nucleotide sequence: TGCGCCAGCAGCCTCACTCAGGGAGGGTTCCACGAGCAGTACTTC.

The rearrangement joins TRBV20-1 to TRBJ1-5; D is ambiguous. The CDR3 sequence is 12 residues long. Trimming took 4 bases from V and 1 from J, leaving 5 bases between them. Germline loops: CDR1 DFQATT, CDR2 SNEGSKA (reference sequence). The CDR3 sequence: CSAIDSNQPQHF. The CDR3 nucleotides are TGCAGTGCTATAGACAGCAATCAGCCCCAGCATTTT.

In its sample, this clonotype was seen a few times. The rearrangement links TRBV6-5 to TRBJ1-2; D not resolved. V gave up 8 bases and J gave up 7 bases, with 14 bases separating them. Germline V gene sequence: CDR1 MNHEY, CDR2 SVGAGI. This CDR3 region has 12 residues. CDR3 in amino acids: CASLAAGIGYTF. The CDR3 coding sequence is TGTGCCAGCCTAGCGGCGGGGATTGGCTACACCTTC.

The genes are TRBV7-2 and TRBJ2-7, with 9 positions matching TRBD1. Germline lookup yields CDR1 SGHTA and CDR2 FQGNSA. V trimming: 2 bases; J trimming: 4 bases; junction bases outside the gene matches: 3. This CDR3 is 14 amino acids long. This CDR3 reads CASSLRQGVYEQYF. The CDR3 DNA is TGTGCCAGCAGCTTAAGACAGGGGGTATACGAGCAGTACTTC.

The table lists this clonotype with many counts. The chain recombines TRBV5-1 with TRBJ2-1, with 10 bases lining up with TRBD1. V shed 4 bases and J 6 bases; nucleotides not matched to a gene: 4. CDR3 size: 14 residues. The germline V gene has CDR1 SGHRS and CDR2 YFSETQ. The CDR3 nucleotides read TGCGCCAGCAGCCAGAGGGACAGGGGCAATGAGCAGTTCTTC. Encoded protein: CASSQRDRGNEQFF.

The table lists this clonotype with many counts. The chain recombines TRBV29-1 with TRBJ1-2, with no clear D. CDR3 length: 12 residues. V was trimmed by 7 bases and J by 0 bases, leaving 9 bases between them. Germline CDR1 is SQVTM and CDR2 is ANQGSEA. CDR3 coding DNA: TGCAGCGGTGGGGTTTCTAACTATGGCTACACCTTC. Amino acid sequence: CSGGVSNYGYTF.

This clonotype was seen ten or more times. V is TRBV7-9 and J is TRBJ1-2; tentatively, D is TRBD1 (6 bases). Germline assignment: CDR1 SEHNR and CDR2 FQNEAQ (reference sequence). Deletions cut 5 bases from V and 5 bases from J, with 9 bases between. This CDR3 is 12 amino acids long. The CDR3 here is CASSPGQYGYTF. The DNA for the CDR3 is TGTGCCAGCAGCCCTGGACAGTATGGCTACACCTTC. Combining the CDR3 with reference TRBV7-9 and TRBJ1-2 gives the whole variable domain DTGVSQNPRHKITKRGQNVTFRCDPISEHNRLYWYRQTLGQGPEFLTYFQNEAQLEKSRLLSDRFSAERPKGSFSTLEIQRTEQGDSAMYLCASSPGQYGYTFGSGTRLTVV.

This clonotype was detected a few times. As DNA, the CDR3 is TGTGCCAGCAGCTTAGGGTCCACTTACACTGAAGCTTTCTTT. Translating gives CASSLGSTYTEAFF. The V gene is TRBV11-2, the J gene TRBJ1-1; no reliable D call. Trimming took off 1 base at V and 3 bases at J, with 9 bases between the two ends. This CDR3 contains 14 residues. The germline V gene encodes CDR1 SGHAT and CDR2 FQNNGV.

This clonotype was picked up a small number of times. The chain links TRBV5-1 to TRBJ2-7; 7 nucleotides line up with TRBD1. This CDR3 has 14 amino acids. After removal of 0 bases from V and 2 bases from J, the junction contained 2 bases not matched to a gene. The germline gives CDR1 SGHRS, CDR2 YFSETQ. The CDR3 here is CASSLDGTAYEQYF. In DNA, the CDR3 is TGCGCCAGCAGCTTGGACGGGACAGCCTACGAGCAGTACTTC. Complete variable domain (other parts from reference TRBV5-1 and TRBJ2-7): KAGVTQTPRYLIKTRGQQVTLSCSPISGHRSVSWYQQTPGQGLQFLFEYFSETQRNKGNFPGRFSGRQFSNSRSEMNVSTLELGDSALYLCASSLDGTAYEQYFGPGTRLTVT.